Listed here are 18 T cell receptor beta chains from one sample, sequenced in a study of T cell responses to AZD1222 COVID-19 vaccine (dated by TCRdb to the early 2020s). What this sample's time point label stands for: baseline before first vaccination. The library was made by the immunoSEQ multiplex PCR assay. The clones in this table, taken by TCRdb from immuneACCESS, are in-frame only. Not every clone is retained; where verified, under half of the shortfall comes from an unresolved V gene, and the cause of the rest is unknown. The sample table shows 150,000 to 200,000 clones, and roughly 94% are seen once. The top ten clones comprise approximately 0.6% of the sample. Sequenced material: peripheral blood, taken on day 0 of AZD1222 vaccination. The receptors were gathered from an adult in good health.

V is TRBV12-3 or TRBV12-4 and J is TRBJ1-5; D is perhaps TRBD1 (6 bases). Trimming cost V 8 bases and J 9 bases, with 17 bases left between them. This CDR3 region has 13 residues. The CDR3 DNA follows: TGTGCCAGCGGGTCGACAGGCTCGGGGCCCCAGCATTTT. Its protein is CASGSTGSGPQHF.

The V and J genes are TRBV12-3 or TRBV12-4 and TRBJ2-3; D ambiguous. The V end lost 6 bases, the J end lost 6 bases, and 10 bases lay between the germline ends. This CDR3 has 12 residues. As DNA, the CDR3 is TGTGCCAGCAGCTCCACGACTGATACGCAGTATTTT. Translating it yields CASSSTTDTQYF.

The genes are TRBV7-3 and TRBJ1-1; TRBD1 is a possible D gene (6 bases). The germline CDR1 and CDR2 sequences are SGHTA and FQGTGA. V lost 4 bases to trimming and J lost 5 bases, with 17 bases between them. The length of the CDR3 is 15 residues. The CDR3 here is CASSSDRIGRTEAFF. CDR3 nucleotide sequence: TGTGCCAGCAGCTCCGACAGGATCGGGAGGACTGAAGCTTTCTTT.

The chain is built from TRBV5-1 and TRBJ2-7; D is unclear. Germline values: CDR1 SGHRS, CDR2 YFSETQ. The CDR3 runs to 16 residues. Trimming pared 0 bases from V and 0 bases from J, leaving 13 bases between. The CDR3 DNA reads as TGCGCCAGCAGCTTGGCCACCGACAAATTCTCCTACGAGCAGTACTTC. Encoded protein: CASSLATDKFSYEQYF.

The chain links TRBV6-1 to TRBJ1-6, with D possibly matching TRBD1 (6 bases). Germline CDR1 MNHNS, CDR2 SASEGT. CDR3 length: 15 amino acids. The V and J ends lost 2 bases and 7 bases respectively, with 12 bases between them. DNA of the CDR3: TGTGCCAGCAGTGAACCCGACAGGACAAATTCACCCCTCCACTTT. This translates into CASSEPDRTNSPLHF.

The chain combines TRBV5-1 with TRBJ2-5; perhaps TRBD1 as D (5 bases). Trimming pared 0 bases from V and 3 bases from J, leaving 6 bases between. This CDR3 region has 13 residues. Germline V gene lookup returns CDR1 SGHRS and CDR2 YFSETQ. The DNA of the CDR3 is TGCGCCAGCAGCTTGGGCAGGGAAGAGACCCAGTACTTC. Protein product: CASSLGREETQYF.

The CDR3 region is CASSLQGKSYEQYF. The CDR3 coding sequence is TGCGCCAGCAGCTTGCAGGGGAAGTCCTACGAGCAGTACTTC. V gene TRBV5-1 combines with J gene TRBJ2-7, with D maybe TRBD1 (6 bases). Germline V lookup: CDR1 SGHRS, CDR2 YFSETQ. This CDR3 contains 14 residues. Trimming took off 1 base at V and 1 base at J, with 9 bases between the two ends.

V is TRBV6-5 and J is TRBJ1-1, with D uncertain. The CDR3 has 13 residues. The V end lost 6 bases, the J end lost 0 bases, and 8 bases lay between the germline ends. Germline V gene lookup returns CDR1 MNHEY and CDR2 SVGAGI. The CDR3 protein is CASSLTMNTEAFF. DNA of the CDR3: TGTGCCAGCAGCCTTACCATGAACACTGAAGCTTTCTTT.

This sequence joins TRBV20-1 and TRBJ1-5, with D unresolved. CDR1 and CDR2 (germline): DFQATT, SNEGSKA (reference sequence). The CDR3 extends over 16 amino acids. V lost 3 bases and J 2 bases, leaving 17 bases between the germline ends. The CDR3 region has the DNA TGCAGTGCTAGTGAGGTTATCCCCGGGGGCAATCAGCCCCAGCATTTT. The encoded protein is CSASEVIPGGNQPQHF.

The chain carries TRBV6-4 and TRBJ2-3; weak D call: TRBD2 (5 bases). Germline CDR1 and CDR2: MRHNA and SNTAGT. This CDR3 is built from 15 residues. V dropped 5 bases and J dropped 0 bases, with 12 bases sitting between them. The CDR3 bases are TGTGCCAGCAGTCGAGAGGGCGGGAGCACAGATACGCAGTATTTT. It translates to CASSREGGSTDTQYF.

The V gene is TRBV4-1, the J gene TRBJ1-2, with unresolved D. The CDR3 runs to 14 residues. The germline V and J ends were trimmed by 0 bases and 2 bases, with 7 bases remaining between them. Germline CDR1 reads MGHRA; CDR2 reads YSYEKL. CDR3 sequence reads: CASSQDRANYGYTF. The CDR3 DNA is TGCGCCAGCAGCCAAGACCGGGCCAACTATGGCTACACCTTC.

DNA of the CDR3: TGTGCCAGCAAACCTCGGGGGGGCTCCTACAATGAGCAGTTCTTC. This sequence encodes CASKPRGGSYNEQFF. This sequence joins TRBV28 and TRBJ2-1, with 8 bases lining up with TRBD2. From germline, CDR1 is MDHEN and CDR2 SYDVKM. J lost 0 bases, V lost 7 bases, and 5 bases had no gene match. The CDR3 runs to 15 residues.

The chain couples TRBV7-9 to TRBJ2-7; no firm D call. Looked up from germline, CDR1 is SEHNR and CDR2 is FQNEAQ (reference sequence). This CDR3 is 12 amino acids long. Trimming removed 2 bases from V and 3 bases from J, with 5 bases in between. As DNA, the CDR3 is TGTGCCAGCAGCTTAATTCGCTACGAGCAGTACTTC. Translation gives CASSLIRYEQYF. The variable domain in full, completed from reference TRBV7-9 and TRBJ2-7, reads DTGVSQNPRHKITKRGQNVTFRCDPISEHNRLYWYRQTLGQGPEFLTYFQNEAQLEKSRLLSDRFSAERPKGSFSTLEIQRTEQGDSAMYLCASSLIRYEQYFGPGTRLTVT.

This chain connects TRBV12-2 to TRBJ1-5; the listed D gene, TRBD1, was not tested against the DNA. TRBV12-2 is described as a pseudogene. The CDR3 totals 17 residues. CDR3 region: CASRLVEPGGAEQPQHF. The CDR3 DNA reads TGTGCAAGTCGCTTAGTCGAGCCAGGGGGCGCGGAACAGCCCCAGCATTTT.

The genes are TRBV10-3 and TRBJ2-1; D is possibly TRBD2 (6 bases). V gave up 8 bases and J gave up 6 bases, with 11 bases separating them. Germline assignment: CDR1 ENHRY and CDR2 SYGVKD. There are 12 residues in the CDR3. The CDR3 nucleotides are TGTGCCATCCTAGTGGAGGGCAATGAGCAGTTCTTC. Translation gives CAILVEGNEQFF.

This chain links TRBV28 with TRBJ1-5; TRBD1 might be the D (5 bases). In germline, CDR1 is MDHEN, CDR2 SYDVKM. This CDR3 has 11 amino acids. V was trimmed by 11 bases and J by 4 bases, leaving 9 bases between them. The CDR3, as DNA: TGTGCCGGGGGATCTAATCAGCCCCAGCATTTT. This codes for CAGGSNQPQHF.

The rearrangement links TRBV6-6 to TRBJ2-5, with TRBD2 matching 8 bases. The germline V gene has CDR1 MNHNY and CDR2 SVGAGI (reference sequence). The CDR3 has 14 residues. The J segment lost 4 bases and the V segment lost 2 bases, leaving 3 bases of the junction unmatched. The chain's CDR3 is CASSYSGSGETQYF. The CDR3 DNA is TGTGCCAGCAGTTACAGCGGGAGTGGAGAGACCCAGTACTTC.

CDR3 sequence: CASSLGYSYSHGYTF. CDR3 DNA sequence: TGTGCCAGCTCCCTTGGGTACAGTTATTCCCATGGCTACACCTTC. The chain uses TRBV2 and TRBJ1-2; D is uncertain. Germline CDR1 reads SNHLY; CDR2 reads FYNNEI. Trimming pared 8 bases from V and 6 bases from J, leaving 22 bases between. CDR3 length: 15 amino acids.